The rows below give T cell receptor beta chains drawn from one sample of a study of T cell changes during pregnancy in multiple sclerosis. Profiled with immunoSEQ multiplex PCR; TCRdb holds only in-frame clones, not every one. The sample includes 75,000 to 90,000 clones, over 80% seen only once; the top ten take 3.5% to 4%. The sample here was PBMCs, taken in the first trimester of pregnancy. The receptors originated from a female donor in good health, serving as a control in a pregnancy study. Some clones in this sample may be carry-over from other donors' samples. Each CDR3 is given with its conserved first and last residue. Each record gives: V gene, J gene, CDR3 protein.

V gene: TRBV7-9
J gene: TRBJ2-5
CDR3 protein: CASSLNSGGALETQYF

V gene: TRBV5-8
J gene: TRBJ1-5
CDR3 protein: CASSDGQGPNQPQHF

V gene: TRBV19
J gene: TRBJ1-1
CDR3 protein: CASSIGGIPNTEAFF

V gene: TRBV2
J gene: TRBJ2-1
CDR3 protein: CASSGRTGLANEQFF

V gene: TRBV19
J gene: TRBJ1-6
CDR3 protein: CATRDRGYSPLHF

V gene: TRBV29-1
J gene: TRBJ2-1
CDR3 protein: CSVGLAGGPGEQFF

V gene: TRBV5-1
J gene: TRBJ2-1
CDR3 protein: CASSLAGGINEQFF

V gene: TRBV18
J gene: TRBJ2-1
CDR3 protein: CASSPPPRGNEQFF

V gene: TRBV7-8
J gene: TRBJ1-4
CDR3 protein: CASSTRWREVGPTNEKLFF

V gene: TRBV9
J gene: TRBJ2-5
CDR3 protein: CASSDRGVGTQYF

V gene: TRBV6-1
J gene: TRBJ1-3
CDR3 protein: CASSEAQTHSGNTIYF

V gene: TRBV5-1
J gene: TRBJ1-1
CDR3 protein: CASSPSVLGSNTEAFF

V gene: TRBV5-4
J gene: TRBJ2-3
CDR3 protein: CASSLVGDRLDTQYF

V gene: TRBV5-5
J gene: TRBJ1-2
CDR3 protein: CASSFAADSRNYGYTF

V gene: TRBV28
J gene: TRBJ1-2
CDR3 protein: CASSLTDRGRGYTF

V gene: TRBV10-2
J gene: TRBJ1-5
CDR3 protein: CASSGLVRGNSNQPQHF

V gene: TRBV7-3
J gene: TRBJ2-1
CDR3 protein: CASSLMGSPLRGEQFF

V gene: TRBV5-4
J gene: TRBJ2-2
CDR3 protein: CASSLYTGELFF

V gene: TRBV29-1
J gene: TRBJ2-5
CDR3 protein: CSVLGGAQQETQYF

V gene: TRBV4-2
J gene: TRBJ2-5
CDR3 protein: CASSPDRQETQYF

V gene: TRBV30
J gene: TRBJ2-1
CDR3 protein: CAWSVDGGPLYNEQFF

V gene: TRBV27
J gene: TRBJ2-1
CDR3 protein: CASKGWREAYNEQFF

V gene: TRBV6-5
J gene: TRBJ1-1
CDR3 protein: CASSSLGLALREAFF

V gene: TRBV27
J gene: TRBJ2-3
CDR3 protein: CASSPIASGSISFTDTQYF

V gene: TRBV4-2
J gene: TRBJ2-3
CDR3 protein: CASSQGTGTDTQYF

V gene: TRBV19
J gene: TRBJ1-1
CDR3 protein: CASLTGFGTEAFF

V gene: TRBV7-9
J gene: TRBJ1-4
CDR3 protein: CASSLGGPNEKLFF

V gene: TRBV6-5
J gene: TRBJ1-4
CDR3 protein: CASSYGDRDNEKLFF

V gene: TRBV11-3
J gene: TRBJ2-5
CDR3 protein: CASSQGDSQETQYF

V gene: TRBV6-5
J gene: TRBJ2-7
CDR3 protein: CASSYSAGGYEQYF

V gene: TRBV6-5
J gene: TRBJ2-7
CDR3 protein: CASRRRRGSNYEQYF

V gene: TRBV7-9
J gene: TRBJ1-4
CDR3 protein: CASSLGSGGPTNEKLFF

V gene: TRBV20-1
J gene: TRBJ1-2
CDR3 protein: CSVDQGQGTF

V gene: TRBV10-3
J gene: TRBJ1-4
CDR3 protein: CAPAPGCRFATNEKLFF

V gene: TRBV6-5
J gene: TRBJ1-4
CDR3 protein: CASSYTTGTVNEKLFF

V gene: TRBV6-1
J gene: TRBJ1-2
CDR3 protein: CASSEGPTRGGYTF

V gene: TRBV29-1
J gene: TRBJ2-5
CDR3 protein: CSVRLGETQYF

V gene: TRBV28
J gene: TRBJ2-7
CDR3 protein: CASSEQGKDYEQYF

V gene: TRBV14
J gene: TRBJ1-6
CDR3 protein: CASSQSTSPLHF

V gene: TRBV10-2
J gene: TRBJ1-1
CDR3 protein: CASSEWVAGTNEAFF

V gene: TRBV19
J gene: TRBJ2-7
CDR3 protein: CASSIVTGPYEQYF

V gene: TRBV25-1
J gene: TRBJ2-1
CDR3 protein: CASIYWLSYNEQFF

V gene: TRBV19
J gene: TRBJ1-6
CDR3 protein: CASRRTGLDSPLHF

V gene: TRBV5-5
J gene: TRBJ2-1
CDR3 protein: CASSLSSGGGFYNEQFF

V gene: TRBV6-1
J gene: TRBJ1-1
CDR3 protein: CASRPKTGLNTEAFF

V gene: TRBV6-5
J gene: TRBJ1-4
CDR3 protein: CASRGQRPYEKLFF

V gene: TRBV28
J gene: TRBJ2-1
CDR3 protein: CASNALAGANEQFF

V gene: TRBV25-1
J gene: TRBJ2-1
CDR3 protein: CASSELGTEQFF

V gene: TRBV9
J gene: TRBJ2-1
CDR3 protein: CASSVAGSGTSGRNEQFF

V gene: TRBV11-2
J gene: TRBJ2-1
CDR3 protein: CASSSRQGPYNEQFF

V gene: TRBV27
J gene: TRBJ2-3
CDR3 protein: CASSHPGLAGADTQYF

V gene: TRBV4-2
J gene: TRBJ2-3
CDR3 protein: CASSPPTSGVDTQYF

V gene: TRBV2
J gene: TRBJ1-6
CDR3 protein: CASLGQGNSPLHF

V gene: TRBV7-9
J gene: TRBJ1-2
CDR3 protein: CASSFLLTGGVYGYTF

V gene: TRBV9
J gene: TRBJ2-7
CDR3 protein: CASSVGVAGVYEQYF

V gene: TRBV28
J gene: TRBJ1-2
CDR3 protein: CASSSTGTNYGYTF

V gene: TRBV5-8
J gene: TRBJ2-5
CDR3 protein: CASSPLGLAGDKYF